This paragraph reports one TCR beta chain. The sample belongs to a study of sequential checkpoint blockade in melanoma. Turning to the study itself: Both treatment sequences were followed by maintenance nivolumab.

V gave up 5 bases and J gave up 0 bases, with 11 bases separating them. Germline CDR1 is LNHDA and CDR2 is SQIVND (reference sequence). The CDR3 runs to 14 residues. The assay was immunoSEQ multiplex PCR, and TCRdb's table has in-frame clones only and misses some. The repertoire holds 12,000 or so clones, with over 65% as singletons. Noted treatment: randomized to nivolumab then ipilimumab (arm A) or the reverse (arm B). Patients had received no earlier DNA-damaging chemotherapy. From thawed PBMCs, live CD3+CD8+ cells negative for CD19 and CD56 were sorted. The starting material was CD8+ T cells sorted from blood (inferred from file names), obtained from a patient given nivolumab and ipilimumab in sequence. This sequence was found in a human donor with melanoma. The chain links TRBV19 to TRBJ2-7, with D maybe TRBD1 (5 bases). In nucleotides, the CDR3 is TGTGCCAGTAGTTATGGGCAGGGCTCCTACGAGCAGTACTTC. Amino acid sequence: CASSYGQGSYEQYF.